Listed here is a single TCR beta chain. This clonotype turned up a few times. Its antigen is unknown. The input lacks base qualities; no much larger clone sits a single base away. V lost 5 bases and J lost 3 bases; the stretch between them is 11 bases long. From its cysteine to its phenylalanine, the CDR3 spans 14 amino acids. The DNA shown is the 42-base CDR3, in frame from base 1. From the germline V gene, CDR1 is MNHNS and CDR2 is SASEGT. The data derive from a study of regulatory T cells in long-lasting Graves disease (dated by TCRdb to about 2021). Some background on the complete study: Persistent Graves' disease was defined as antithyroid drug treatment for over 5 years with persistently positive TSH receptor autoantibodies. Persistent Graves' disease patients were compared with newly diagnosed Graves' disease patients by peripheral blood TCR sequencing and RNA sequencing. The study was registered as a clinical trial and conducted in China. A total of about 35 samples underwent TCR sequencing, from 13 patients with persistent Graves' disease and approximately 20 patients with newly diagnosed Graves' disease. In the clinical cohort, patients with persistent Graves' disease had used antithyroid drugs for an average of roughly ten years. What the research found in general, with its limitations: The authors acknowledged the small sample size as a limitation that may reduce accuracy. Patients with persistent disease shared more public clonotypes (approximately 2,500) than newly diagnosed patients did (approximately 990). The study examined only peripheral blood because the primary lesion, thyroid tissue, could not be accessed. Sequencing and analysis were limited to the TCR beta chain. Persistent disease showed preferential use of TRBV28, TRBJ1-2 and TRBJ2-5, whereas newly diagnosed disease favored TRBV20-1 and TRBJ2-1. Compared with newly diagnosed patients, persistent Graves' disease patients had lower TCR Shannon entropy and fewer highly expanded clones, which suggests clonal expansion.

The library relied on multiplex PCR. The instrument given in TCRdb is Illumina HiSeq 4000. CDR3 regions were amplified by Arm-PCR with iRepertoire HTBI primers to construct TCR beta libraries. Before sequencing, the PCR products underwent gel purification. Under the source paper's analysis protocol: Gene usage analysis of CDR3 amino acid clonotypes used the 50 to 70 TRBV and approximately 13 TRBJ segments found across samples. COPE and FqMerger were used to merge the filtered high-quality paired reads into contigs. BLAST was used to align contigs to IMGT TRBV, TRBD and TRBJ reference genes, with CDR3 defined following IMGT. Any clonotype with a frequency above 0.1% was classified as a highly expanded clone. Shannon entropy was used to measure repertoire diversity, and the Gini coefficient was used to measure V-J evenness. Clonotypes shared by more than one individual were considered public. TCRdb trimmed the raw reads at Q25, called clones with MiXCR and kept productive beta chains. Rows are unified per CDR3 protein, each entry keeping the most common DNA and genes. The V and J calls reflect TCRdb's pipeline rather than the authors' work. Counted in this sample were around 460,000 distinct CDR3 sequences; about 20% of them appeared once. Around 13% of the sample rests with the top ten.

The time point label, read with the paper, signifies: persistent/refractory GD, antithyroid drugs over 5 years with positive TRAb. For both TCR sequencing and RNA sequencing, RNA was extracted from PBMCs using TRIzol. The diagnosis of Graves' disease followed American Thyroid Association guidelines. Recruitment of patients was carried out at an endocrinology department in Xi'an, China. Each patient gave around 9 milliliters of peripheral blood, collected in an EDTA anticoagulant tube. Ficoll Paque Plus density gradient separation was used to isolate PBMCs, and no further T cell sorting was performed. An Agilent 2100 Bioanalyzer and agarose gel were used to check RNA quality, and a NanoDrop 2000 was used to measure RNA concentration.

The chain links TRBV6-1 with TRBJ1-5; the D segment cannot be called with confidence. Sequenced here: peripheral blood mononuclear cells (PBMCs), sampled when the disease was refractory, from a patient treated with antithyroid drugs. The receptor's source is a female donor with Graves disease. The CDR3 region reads CASSLGFTNQPQHF. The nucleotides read TGTGCCAGCAGTCTAGGGTTTACCAATCAGCCCCAGCATTTT.